The source of this TCR beta chain is a study of spatial heterogeneity in lung cancer. As for time point: sample taken at primary tumor resection. Unsorted samples of tumor, nontumor lung or frozen PBMC had their whole RNA sequenced. This clonotype has ten or more counts. TCRdb fed the 5' RACE reads into MiXCR, producing one record per CDR3 protein. The top ten hold about 32% of the sample, which has about 22,000 distinct CDR3 sequences, about 5% seen once. CDR3 length: 14 amino acids. V lost 0 bases, J lost 4 bases, and 9 bases lay in between. CDR1 is SGHDN, CDR2 FVKESK, per germline. V usage is TRBV14 and J usage is TRBJ1-2; D not certain. The source material was PBMCs, sampled at surgery. The receptor's source is a male donor with early-stage non-small cell lung cancer. This chain's CDR3 is CASSQDLLSYGYTF. CDR3 sequence (DNA): TGTGCCAGCAGCCAAGATCTACTGTCCTATGGCTACACCTTC.